The sample holds a few counts of the clone carrying this TCR beta chain. The source of the sample is a study of cytomegalovirus exposure and HLA in healthy donors. PCR involved 60 Vbeta and 13 Jbeta primers. The assay was immunoSEQ multiplex PCR, and TCRdb's table has in-frame clones only and misses some. The profile shows 85,000 to 90,000 clones, about 76% of them singletons. V dropped 1 base and J dropped 1 base, with 8 bases sitting between them. CDR3 size: 14 residues. Looked up from germline, CDR1 is MGHRA and CDR2 is YSYEKL. The sample was PBMCs. The chain recombines TRBV4-1 with TRBJ2-7, with D tentatively TRBD2 (5 bases). The clonotype comes from a man between 25 and 39 years old in good health and CMV-seropositive. The CDR3 spells CASSQGRGSYEQYF. The CDR3 DNA reads as TGCGCCAGCAGCCAAGGACGGGGATCCTACGAGCAGTACTTC.